These T cell receptor beta chains were read from a single sample in a study of OX40 agonist ivuxolimab in advanced cancers. Method: immunoSEQ multiplex PCR; TCRdb's copy keeps in-frame clones and lacks some. Of nearly 70,000 clones listed, 65% to 90% are singletons. The specimen comprised CD4+ or CD8+ T cells sorted from blood, sampled in a trial of the OX40 agonist ivuxolimab. Receptors originate from an adult with an advanced solid tumor such as melanoma, head and neck, liver or kidney cancer. The CDR3 runs from the conserved cysteine through the conserved F or W. A D gene is named only where the DNA matches it firmly. Rows give clone size only sometimes, using once, few, many, or a class for an expanded clone.

CDR3 protein: CASSPTPATNEKLFF; CDR3 DNA: TGTGCCAGCAGCCCCACACCTGCAACTAATGAAAAACTGTTTTTT; J gene: TRBJ1-4; D gene: .; V gene: TRBV2; clone size: many
CDR3 protein: CASSLGQGGFF; CDR3 DNA: TGTGCCAGCTCACTGGGACAGGGAGGTTTCTTT; J gene: TRBJ1-1; D gene: TRBD1; V gene: TRBV18; clone size: .
CDR3 protein: CASSPGSTDTQYF; CDR3 DNA: TGTGCCAGCAGCCCTGGCAGCACAGATACGCAGTATTTT; J gene: TRBJ2-3; D gene: .; V gene: TRBV7-2; clone size: .
CDR3 protein: CASSGRGPGQPQHF; CDR3 DNA: TGTGCCAGTTCAGGCAGGGGGCCAGGTCAGCCCCAGCATTTT; J gene: TRBJ1-5; D gene: TRBD1; V gene: TRBV19; clone size: .
CDR3 protein: CASSGGNTGELFF; CDR3 DNA: TGTGCCAGCAGTGGCGGTAACACCGGGGAGCTGTTTTTT; J gene: TRBJ2-2; D gene: .; V gene: TRBV6-5; clone size: .
CDR3 protein: CASSRLAGGQGGTDTQYF; CDR3 DNA: TGTGCCAGCAGTAGGCTAGCGGGGGGGCAAGGGGGCACAGATACGCAGTATTTT; J gene: TRBJ2-3; D gene: TRBD2; V gene: TRBV2; clone size: .
CDR3 protein: CASSDFTGNSPLHF; CDR3 DNA: TGCGCCAGCAGTGACTTTACAGGGAATTCACCCCTCCACTTT; J gene: TRBJ1-6; D gene: .; V gene: TRBV10-1; clone size: .
CDR3 protein: CASNRIPGANVLTF; CDR3 DNA: TGTGCCAGTAACCGTATCCCTGGGGCCAACGTCCTGACTTTC; J gene: TRBJ2-6; D gene: .; V gene: TRBV19; clone size: .
CDR3 protein: CASSYSALYEQYF; CDR3 DNA: TGTGCCAGCAGTTACTCGGCCCTATACGAGCAGTACTTC; J gene: TRBJ2-7; D gene: .; V gene: TRBV6-5; clone size: .
CDR3 protein: CASLGGASGANVLTF; CDR3 DNA: TGTGCCAGCTTAGGGGGGGCCTCTGGGGCCAACGTCCTGACTTTC; J gene: TRBJ2-6; D gene: .; V gene: TRBV28; clone size: once
CDR3 protein: CASSLVSNEQFF; CDR3 DNA: TGCGCCAGCAGCTTGGTGTCTAACGAGCAGTTCTTC; J gene: TRBJ2-1; D gene: .; V gene: TRBV5-1; clone size: .
CDR3 protein: CASSTSGAFSYEQYF; CDR3 DNA: TGTGCCAGCAGTACTAGCGGGGCCTTCTCCTACGAGCAGTACTTC; J gene: TRBJ2-7; D gene: TRBD2; V gene: TRBV6-6; clone size: .
CDR3 protein: CASSVVHSGTEAFF; CDR3 DNA: TGTGCCAGCAGCGTAGTGCATTCGGGGACTGAAGCTTTCTTT; J gene: TRBJ1-1; D gene: .; V gene: TRBV9; clone size: .
CDR3 protein: CASSSRTDSNYGYTF; CDR3 DNA: TGTGCCAGCAGCTCAAGGACAGATTCAAACTATGGCTACACCTTC; J gene: TRBJ1-2; D gene: .; V gene: TRBV7-8; clone size: .
CDR3 protein: CASIPPGFGNTIYF; CDR3 DNA: TGTGCCAGTATACCCCCGGGGTTTGGAAACACCATATATTTT; J gene: TRBJ1-3; D gene: .; V gene: TRBV19; clone size: .
CDR3 protein: CASSLAGDSNQPQHF; CDR3 DNA: TGTGCCAGCAGCCTAGCAGGAGATAGCAATCAGCCCCAGCATTTT; J gene: TRBJ1-5; D gene: .; V gene: TRBV7-9; clone size: .
CDR3 protein: CASSPRVGDYGYTF; CDR3 DNA: TGTGCCAGCAGCCCCAGGGTGGGTGACTATGGCTACACCTTC; J gene: TRBJ1-2; D gene: .; V gene: TRBV6-6; clone size: .
CDR3 protein: CASSERPPRPRTSGGSHKNEQFF; CDR3 DNA: TGTGCCAGCAGTGAGAGACCCCCCCGCCCCCGGACTAGCGGGGGGTCACATAAAAACGAGCAGTTCTTC; J gene: TRBJ2-1; D gene: TRBD2; V gene: TRBV2; clone size: .
CDR3 protein: CASSQGGTTISYEQYF; CDR3 DNA: TGTGCCAGCAGCCAGGGGGGGACTACTATCTCCTACGAGCAGTACTTC; J gene: TRBJ2-7; D gene: TRBD2; V gene: TRBV4-2; clone size: .
CDR3 protein: CASSLSLAGTDTQYF; CDR3 DNA: TGTGCCAGTAGTTTATCGCTAGCGGGGACTGATACGCAGTATTTT; J gene: TRBJ2-3; D gene: TRBD2; V gene: TRBV19; clone size: .
CDR3 protein: CASSSGATGTSGGKETQYF; CDR3 DNA: TGTGCCAGCAGCTCAGGGGCCACCGGGACTAGCGGGGGGAAGGAGACCCAGTACTTC; J gene: TRBJ2-5; D gene: TRBD2; V gene: TRBV11-3; clone size: .
CDR3 protein: CASGTGEAGELFF; CDR3 DNA: TGTGCTAGTGGTACAGGAGAGGCCGGGGAGCTGTTTTTT; J gene: TRBJ2-2; D gene: .; V gene: TRBV12-5; clone size: .
CDR3 protein: CASSRYQALGGANVLTF; CDR3 DNA: TGTGCCAGCAGCCGGTACCAGGCCCTGGGGGGGGCCAACGTCCTGACTTTC; J gene: TRBJ2-6; D gene: .; V gene: TRBV7-8; clone size: .
CDR3 protein: CASSKDTYEQYF; CDR3 DNA: TGTGCCAGCAGTAAGGACACCTACGAGCAGTACTTC; J gene: TRBJ2-7; D gene: .; V gene: TRBV2; clone size: .
CDR3 protein: CASSLAASRNQPQHF; CDR3 DNA: TGTGCCAGCAGTCTCGCAGCCAGCCGAAATCAGCCCCAGCATTTT; J gene: TRBJ1-5; D gene: .; V gene: TRBV27; clone size: .
CDR3 protein: CASSQGPSGGARDTQYF; CDR3 DNA: TGTGCCAGCAGCCAAGGCCCCAGCGGGGGGGCCCGGGATACGCAGTATTTT; J gene: TRBJ2-3; D gene: TRBD2; V gene: TRBV4-2; clone size: few
CDR3 protein: CASSIGEGQPQHF; CDR3 DNA: TGTGCCAGTAGTATTGGGGAAGGTCAGCCCCAGCATTTT; J gene: TRBJ1-5; D gene: .; V gene: TRBV19; clone size: .
CDR3 protein: CASSLARQGANYGYTF; CDR3 DNA: TGCGCCAGCAGCTTGGCCAGGCAGGGGGCGAACTATGGCTACACCTTC; J gene: TRBJ1-2; D gene: TRBD1; V gene: TRBV5-1; clone size: .
CDR3 protein: CASSRTPQETQYF; CDR3 DNA: TGTGCCAGCAGCCGAACCCCCCAAGAGACCCAGTACTTC; J gene: TRBJ2-5; D gene: .; V gene: TRBV7-2; clone size: .
CDR3 protein: CSVEMSSGGFTNTGELFF; CDR3 DNA: TGCAGCGTTGAAATGTCTAGCGGGGGATTTACGAACACCGGGGAGCTGTTTTTT; J gene: TRBJ2-2; D gene: TRBD2; V gene: TRBV29-1; clone size: .
CDR3 protein: CASSRTNLNGYTF; CDR3 DNA: TGTGCCAGCAGCCGGACTAATCTAAATGGCTACACCTTC; J gene: TRBJ1-2; D gene: .; V gene: TRBV11-2; clone size: .
CDR3 protein: CASTEGLYSPLHF; CDR3 DNA: TGTGCCAGCACCGAGGGTTTGTATTCACCCCTCCACTTT; J gene: TRBJ1-6; D gene: .; V gene: TRBV6-1; clone size: .
CDR3 protein: CASKRNEQFF; CDR3 DNA: TGTGCCAGCAAACGAAATGAGCAGTTCTTC; J gene: TRBJ2-1; D gene: .; V gene: TRBV6-5; clone size: .
CDR3 protein: CASTLYALNTEAFF; CDR3 DNA: TGCGCCAGCACCCTCTACGCTTTGAACACAGAAGCTTTCTTT; J gene: TRBJ1-1; D gene: .; V gene: TRBV5-1; clone size: .
CDR3 protein: CASSRDRVVSNQPQHF; CDR3 DNA: TGTGCCAGCAGCCGGGACAGGGTAGTTAGCAATCAGCCCCAGCATTTT; J gene: TRBJ1-5; D gene: TRBD1; V gene: TRBV27; clone size: .
CDR3 protein: CASRGGFAYEQYF; CDR3 DNA: TGCGCCAGCAGAGGGGGGTTCGCCTACGAGCAGTACTTC; J gene: TRBJ2-7; D gene: .; V gene: TRBV4-1; clone size: .
CDR3 protein: CATHSGPLLSYEQYF; CDR3 DNA: TGTGCCACCCACTCGGGCCCCCTTCTCTCCTACGAGCAGTACTTC; J gene: TRBJ2-7; D gene: .; V gene: TRBV6-1; clone size: .
CDR3 protein: CASRPQGADVGYTF; CDR3 DNA: TGTGCCAGCAGGCCACAGGGGGCGGATGTTGGCTACACCTTC; J gene: TRBJ1-2; D gene: TRBD1; V gene: TRBV6-5; clone size: few
CDR3 protein: CASSLVAGAGNQPQHF; CDR3 DNA: TGTGCCAGCAGCTTGGTTGCAGGGGCGGGCAATCAGCCCCAGCATTTT; J gene: TRBJ1-5; D gene: .; V gene: TRBV7-6; clone size: .
CDR3 protein: CASSPVAGSNEQFF; CDR3 DNA: TGTGCCAGCAGTCCGGTAGCGGGTTCAAATGAGCAGTTCTTC; J gene: TRBJ2-1; D gene: TRBD2; V gene: TRBV11-3; clone size: few
CDR3 protein: CASSPSGQLYEQYF; CDR3 DNA: TGTGCCAGCTCACCGTCGGGACAGCTCTACGAGCAGTACTTC; J gene: TRBJ2-7; D gene: TRBD1; V gene: TRBV18; clone size: .
CDR3 protein: CASSSGTYEQYF; CDR3 DNA: TGTGCCAGCAGCTCAGGAACCTACGAGCAGTACTTC; J gene: TRBJ2-7; D gene: .; V gene: TRBV7-8; clone size: .
CDR3 protein: CASSVQGAPYGYTF; CDR3 DNA: TGTGCCAGCAGCGTACAGGGGGCCCCCTATGGCTACACCTTC; J gene: TRBJ1-2; D gene: TRBD1; V gene: TRBV5-4; clone size: .
CDR3 protein: CASSLFPDSLGYGYTF; CDR3 DNA: TGTGCCAGCAGCTTATTCCCTGATTCCTTGGGCTATGGCTACACCTTC; J gene: TRBJ1-2; D gene: .; V gene: TRBV7-9; clone size: .
CDR3 protein: CASRYTGFSSSYEQYF; CDR3 DNA: TGTGCCAGCAGATATACAGGTTTCTCCAGCTCCTACGAGCAGTACTTC; J gene: TRBJ2-7; D gene: .; V gene: TRBV2; clone size: .
CDR3 protein: CASSQTGGPLGYGYTF; CDR3 DNA: TGTGCCAGCAGTCAGACAGGGGGGCCTCTTGGCTATGGCTACACCTTC; J gene: TRBJ1-2; D gene: TRBD1; V gene: TRBV28; clone size: once
CDR3 protein: CASSLVASAIYEQYF; CDR3 DNA: TGTGCCAGCAGCTTAGTTGCATCAGCCATCTACGAGCAGTACTTC; J gene: TRBJ2-7; D gene: .; V gene: TRBV7-8; clone size: .
CDR3 protein: CSVRQGAETQYF; CDR3 DNA: TGCAGCGTGAGACAGGGGGCAGAGACCCAGTACTTC; J gene: TRBJ2-5; D gene: TRBD1; V gene: TRBV29-1; clone size: .
CDR3 protein: CASSLAGGSPAGYGYTF; CDR3 DNA: TGTGCCAGCAGCTTGGCGGGGGGGTCCCCGGCGGGCTATGGCTACACCTTC; J gene: TRBJ1-2; D gene: .; V gene: TRBV5-8; clone size: .
CDR3 protein: CASSLVGRGYSFRSGANVLTF; CDR3 DNA: TGTGCCAGCAGCTTAGTCGGCAGGGGGTACTCCTTTCGATCTGGGGCCAACGTCCTGACTTTC; J gene: TRBJ2-6; D gene: TRBD1; V gene: TRBV7-6; clone size: .
CDR3 protein: CASSPAFSGSYEQYF; CDR3 DNA: TGTGCCAGCAGTCCAGCCTTCTCGGGCTCCTACGAGCAGTACTTC; J gene: TRBJ2-7; D gene: .; V gene: TRBV5-4; clone size: .
CDR3 protein: CATSPRLAGGPEQFF; CDR3 DNA: TGTGCCACCAGCCCCCGACTAGCGGGGGGACCCGAGCAGTTCTTC; J gene: TRBJ2-1; D gene: TRBD2; V gene: TRBV15; clone size: few
CDR3 protein: CASSSPGEAQYF; CDR3 DNA: TGTGCCAGCAGCTCCCCGGGGGAAGCCCAGTACTTC; J gene: TRBJ2-5; D gene: .; V gene: TRBV5-4; clone size: .
CDR3 protein: CASSGTGTGPYNEQFF; CDR3 DNA: TGTGCCAGCAGTGGAACCGGGACAGGACCTTACAATGAGCAGTTCTTC; J gene: TRBJ2-1; D gene: TRBD1; V gene: TRBV25-1; clone size: many
CDR3 protein: CASSPGTGGWGYTF; CDR3 DNA: TGTGCCAGCAGCCCAGGCACAGGGGGATGGGGCTACACCTTC; J gene: TRBJ1-2; D gene: .; V gene: TRBV21-1; clone size: .
CDR3 protein: CASTSGGSGANVLTF; CDR3 DNA: TGTGCCAGCACGAGTGGGGGCTCTGGGGCCAACGTCCTGACTTTC; J gene: TRBJ2-6; D gene: .; V gene: TRBV27; clone size: .
CDR3 protein: CASSFGVANYGYTF; CDR3 DNA: TGCGCCAGCAGCTTTGGAGTGGCTAACTATGGCTACACCTTC; J gene: TRBJ1-2; D gene: .; V gene: TRBV5-1; clone size: few
CDR3 protein: CASSQERTRANEKLFF; CDR3 DNA: TGCGCCAGCAGCCAAGAAAGGACACGGGCTAATGAAAAACTGTTTTTT; J gene: TRBJ1-4; D gene: .; V gene: TRBV4-1; clone size: .
CDR3 protein: CASSPPYVGPSSYEQYF; CDR3 DNA: TGTGCCAGCAGTCCCCCATATGTTGGGCCGAGCTCCTACGAGCAGTACTTC; J gene: TRBJ2-7; D gene: .; V gene: TRBV28; clone size: .